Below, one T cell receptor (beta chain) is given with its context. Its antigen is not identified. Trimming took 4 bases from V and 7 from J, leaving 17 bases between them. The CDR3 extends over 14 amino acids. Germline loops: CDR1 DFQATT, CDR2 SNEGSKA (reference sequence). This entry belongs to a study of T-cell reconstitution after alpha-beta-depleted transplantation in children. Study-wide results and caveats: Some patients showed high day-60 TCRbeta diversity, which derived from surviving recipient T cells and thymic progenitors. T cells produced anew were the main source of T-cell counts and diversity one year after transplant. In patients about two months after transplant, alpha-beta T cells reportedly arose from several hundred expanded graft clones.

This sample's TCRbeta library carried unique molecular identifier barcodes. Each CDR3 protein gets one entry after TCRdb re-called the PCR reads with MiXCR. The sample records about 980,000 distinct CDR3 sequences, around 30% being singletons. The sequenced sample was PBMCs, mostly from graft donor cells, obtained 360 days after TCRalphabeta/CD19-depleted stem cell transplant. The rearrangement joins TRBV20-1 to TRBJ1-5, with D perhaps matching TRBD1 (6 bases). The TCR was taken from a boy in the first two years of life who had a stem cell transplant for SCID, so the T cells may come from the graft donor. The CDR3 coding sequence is TGCAGTGCTAACACAGGGCTGCGAGGCCAGCCCCAGCATTTT. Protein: CSANTGLRGQPQHF.